The 25 T cell receptor beta chains given below trace back to one sample, sequenced in a study of shared clonotypes between healthy human individuals. Clones were read by immunoSEQ multiplex PCR, and TCRdb kept only the in-frame ones, dropping some. Here the sample spans hundreds of thousands of clones, around 95% being singletons. CD45RO-negative, CCR7-selected cells formed the naive CD8 fraction, which excluded terminally differentiated effector memory CD45RA+ cells. The sequenced material came from naive CD8+ T cells sorted from blood. The source is a woman in her thirties in good health.

This chain connects TRBV29-1 to TRBJ1-3, with a possible D match to TRBD1 (5 bases). Germline V gene sequence: CDR1 SQVTM, CDR2 ANQGSEA. Trimming shortened V by 1 base and J by 2 bases, and 15 bases separated the two germline ends. This CDR3 has 16 amino acids. The CDR3 region is CSVEAYRAGTGNTIYF. CDR3 in DNA: TGCAGCGTTGAAGCTTATAGGGCAGGGACTGGAAACACCATATATTTT. The full variable domain, its missing parts supplied by reference TRBV29-1 and TRBJ1-3, is SAVISQKPSRDICQRGTSLTIQCQVDSQVTMMFWYRQQPGQSLTLIATANQGSEATYESGFVIDKFPISRPNLTFSTLTVSNMSPEDSSIYLCSVEAYRAGTGNTIYFGEGSWLTVV.

The chain couples TRBV6-5 to TRBJ2-1; a weak D match, TRBD1 (5 bases). The germline V gene encodes CDR1 MNHEY and CDR2 SVGAGI. V was pared by 2 bases and J by 2 bases, with 10 bases between. This CDR3 has 15 amino acids. The CDR3 DNA sequence: TGTGCCAGCAGTTACGACAGCACTACCTACAATGAGCAGTTCTTC. Translation gives CASSYDSTTYNEQFF.

V gene TRBV5-1 combines with J gene TRBJ1-1; the match to TRBD1 covers 12 bases. The CDR3 runs to 20 residues. Trimming removed 1 base from V and 4 bases from J; junction bases left unmatched: 17. Germline values: CDR1 SGHRS, CDR2 YFSETQ. CDR3 loop: CASSLFGTGGMTGWGTEAFF. As DNA, the CDR3 is TGCGCCAGCAGCTTGTTCGGGACAGGGGGCATGACGGGTTGGGGCACTGAAGCTTTCTTT.

On this clone: Additional DNA sequences in this sample encode the identical CDR3. This chain links TRBV6-5 with TRBJ2-7; no definite D call. This CDR3 comprises 13 residues. Germline loops: CDR1 MNHEY, CDR2 SVGAGI. The V end was cut by 0 bases, the J end by 1 base, with 4 bases between. The CDR3: CASSYSGSYEQYF. The CDR3, as DNA: TGTGCCAGCAGTTACTCAGGGTCCTACGAGCAGTACTTC.

The V call is TRBV21-1, the J call TRBJ2-7. TRBV21-1 constitutes a pseudogene. The CDR3 is 10 amino acids. The CDR3 loop reads CASSGCEQYF. The CDR3 DNA sequence: TGTGCCAGCAGCGGGTGCGAGCAGTACTTC.

This rearrangement joins TRBV7-9 to TRBJ1-1; D perhaps matches TRBD1 (6 bases). Trimming stripped 2 bases from V and 8 bases from J, with 12 bases between. This CDR3 is built from 13 residues. Germline lookup yields CDR1 SEHNR and CDR2 FQNEAQ (reference sequence). The CDR3 is CASSLSGATEAFF. The CDR3 nucleotides read TGTGCCAGCAGCTTATCAGGGGCTACCGAAGCTTTCTTT.

The chain couples TRBV5-6 to TRBJ2-1; 8 bases align to TRBD2. Germline trimming cut 5 bases from V and 9 bases from J; bases unmatched to any gene: 7. Germline V CDR1 and CDR2: SGHDT, YYEEEE. The CDR3 totals 13 residues. CDR3 sequence reads: CASRLTSGLEQFF. The CDR3 coding sequence is TGTGCCAGCAGGCTTACTAGCGGTCTTGAGCAGTTCTTC.

The chain employs TRBV7-3 and TRBJ2-1; 13 bases align to TRBD2. The junction had 6 bases not matched to a gene; V was cut back by 6 bases and J by 7 bases. Germline CDR1 is SGHTA and CDR2 is FQGTGA. The CDR3 has 15 residues. Here the CDR3 reads CASRPLAGGNNEQFF. The CDR3, as DNA: TGTGCCAGCAGACCACTAGCGGGAGGGAATAATGAGCAGTTCTTC.

In regard to this clone: This sample also contains other DNA sequences that code for the same CDR3. This chain joins TRBV27 and TRBJ1-2; tentatively, D is TRBD1 (5 bases). Trimming stripped 2 bases from V and 8 bases from J, with 9 bases between. Germline CDR1 and CDR2: MNHEY and SMNVEV (reference sequence). CDR3 size: 12 residues. CDR3 in amino acids: CASSLRGGGYTF. CDR3 sequence (DNA): TGTGCCAGCAGTTTAAGGGGCGGCGGCTACACCTTC.

In regard to this clone: At one end, the junction sequence differs from germline, possibly due to a read error. V gene TRBV15 combines with J gene TRBJ1-4, with TRBD1 matching over 7 bases. The CDR3 length is 15 residues. Looked up from germline, CDR1 is LNHNV and CDR2 is YYDKDF (reference sequence). CDR3 nucleotides: TGTGCCACCAGCGGAGAAGGGACAGCAGATGAAAAACTGTTTTTT. This sequence encodes CATSGEGTADEKLFF.

The V and J genes are TRBV5-1 and TRBJ2-1; D is ambiguous. Germline V gives CDR1 SGHRS, CDR2 YFSETQ. The CDR3 covers 12 residues. V lost 2 bases, J lost 4 bases, and 4 bases lay in between. The CDR3 DNA follows: TGCGCCAGCAGCTTCACATACAATGAGCAGTTCTTC. Its protein product is CASSFTYNEQFF. Combining the CDR3 with reference TRBV5-1 and TRBJ2-1 gives the whole variable domain KAGVTQTPRYLIKTRGQQVTLSCSPISGHRSVSWYQQTPGQGLQFLFEYFSETQRNKGNFPGRFSGRQFSNSRSEMNVSTLELGDSALYLCASSFTYNEQFFGPGTRLTVL.

Remarks on this clone: This CDR3 is also generated by other DNA sequences in the sample. The CDR3 spells CASSPSWGDTEAFF. CDR3 DNA: TGTGCCAGCAGCCCTAGTTGGGGGGACACTGAAGCTTTCTTT. This chain uses TRBV9 with TRBJ1-1, with D maybe TRBD1 (5 bases). V gave up 4 bases and J gave up 3 bases, with 13 bases separating them. The CDR3 runs to 14 residues. In germline, CDR1 is SGDLS, CDR2 YYNGEE.

CDR3 nucleotides: TGTGCCAGCAACCCGGGGGGGGGCTATGGCTACACCTTC. Its protein is CASNPGGGYGYTF. This chain connects TRBV2 to TRBJ1-2; D perhaps matches TRBD1 (5 bases). Trimming removed 7 bases from V and 4 bases from J, with 13 bases in between. The CDR3 runs to 13 residues. Germline-derived CDR1 and CDR2 are SNHLY and FYNNEI.

The genes are TRBV30 and TRBJ1-2; D gene uncertain. This CDR3 has 13 residues. V was trimmed by 4 bases and J by 6 bases, leaving 15 bases between them. The germline gives CDR1 GTSNPN, CDR2 SVGIG (reference sequence). Written as DNA, the CDR3 is TGTGCCTGGACGGACCCCCAGAGGCATGGCTACACCTTC. It translates to CAWTDPQRHGYTF.

Of note for this clone: Other nucleotide sequences from this sample produce the same CDR3. The CDR3 DNA sequence: TGTGCCAGCCGGCTGGGGACTTCCTACGAGCAGTACTTC. It is translated as CASRLGTSYEQYF. The chain links TRBV27 to TRBJ2-7; D is perhaps TRBD2 (6 bases). V was pared by 8 bases and J by 1 base, with 12 bases between. Germline CDR1 MNHEY, CDR2 SMNVEV (reference sequence). This CDR3 region has 13 residues.

V gene TRBV27 combines with J gene TRBJ2-7; D is undetermined. Germline V CDR1 and CDR2: MNHEY, SMNVEV (reference sequence). V dropped 3 bases and J dropped 5 bases, with 17 bases sitting between them. This CDR3 has 15 amino acids. The CDR3, as DNA: TGTGCCAGCAGTTTTAGGAACAGCTTCCTCAACGAGCAGTACTTC. Encoded protein: CASSFRNSFLNEQYF.

V and J are TRBV27 and TRBJ2-1; TRBD2 matches 7 bases. CDR3 length equals 14 residues. CDR1 is MNHEY and CDR2 is SMNVEV in the germline V gene (reference sequence). V was clipped by 3 bases and J by 5 bases; unmatched bases: 4. The CDR3 loop reads CASSFGTTDNEQFF. DNA for the CDR3: TGTGCCAGCAGTTTTGGGACTACCGACAATGAGCAGTTCTTC.

The genes are TRBV2 and TRBJ1-1, with TRBD1 matching 10 bases. CDR3 length: 17 amino acids. After removal of 2 bases from V and 4 bases from J, the junction contained 10 bases not matched to a gene. Germline-derived CDR1 and CDR2 are SNHLY and FYNNEI. The CDR3 spells CASSETTGGERGTEAFF. CDR3 DNA: TGTGCCAGCAGTGAAACGACAGGGGGCGAACGTGGCACTGAAGCTTTCTTT. Full variable domain (rest looked up from reference TRBV2 and TRBJ1-1): EPEVTQTPSHQVTQMGQEVILRCVPISNHLYFYWYRQILGQKVEFLVSFYNNEISEKSEIFDDQFSVERPDGSNFTLKIRSTKLEDSAMYFCASSETTGGERGTEAFFGQGTRLTVV.

This chain links TRBV15 with TRBJ2-1; D gene uncertain. Germline CDR1 and CDR2: LNHNV and YYDKDF (reference sequence). Trimming took off 1 base at V and 8 bases at J, with 12 bases between the two ends. This CDR3 is built from 14 residues. CDR3 sequence: CATSRVRAFDEQFF. CDR3 coding DNA: TGTGCCACCAGCAGAGTGAGAGCGTTCGATGAGCAGTTCTTC.

V and J are TRBV7-2 and TRBJ1-3, with D uncertain. V gave up 5 bases and J gave up 0 bases, with 17 bases separating them. The germline CDR1 and CDR2 sequences are SGHTA and FQGNSA. The CDR3 length is 17 residues. CDR3 sequence reads: CASSLGPLTGSGNTIYF. CDR3 in DNA: TGTGCCAGCAGCCTAGGCCCTCTCACCGGCTCTGGAAACACCATATATTTT.

The genes are TRBV29-1 and TRBJ2-5, with TRBD1 matching over 7 bases. The J call may be incorrect, as the DNA end agrees better with TRBJ2-7. This CDR3 contains 12 residues. Germline CDR1 is SQVTM and CDR2 is ANQGSEA. This CDR3 reads CSVSGQNYEQYF. DNA for the CDR3: TGCAGCGTTTCGGGACAGAACTACGAGCAGTACTTC.

The rearrangement links TRBV19 to TRBJ1-4; D is uncertain. This CDR3 is 14 amino acids long. The V end was cut by 3 bases, the J end by 4 bases, with 9 bases between. CDR1 is LNHDA and CDR2 is SQIVND in the germline V gene (reference sequence). CDR3 sequence reads: CASSIRAFNEKLFF. The CDR3 coding sequence is TGTGCCAGTAGTATTCGAGCGTTTAATGAAAAACTGTTTTTT. Full variable domain (remainder filled in from reference TRBV19 and TRBJ1-4): DGGITQSPKYLFRKEGQNVTLSCEQNLNHDAMYWYRQDPGQGLRLIYYSQIVNDFQKGDIAEGYSVSREKKESFPLTVTSAQKNPTAFYLCASSIRAFNEKLFFGSGTQLSVL.

This sequence joins TRBV10-1 and TRBJ2-1; TRBD2 agrees at 7 bases. Germline V lookup: CDR1 WNHNN, CDR2 SYGVQD (reference sequence). The V segment lost 0 bases and the J segment 6 bases; nucleotides outside the gene matches: 5. The CDR3 contains 15 residues. The CDR3 sequence: CASSESAGVRNEQFF. CDR3 DNA sequence: TGCGCCAGCAGTGAGTCGGCGGGAGTTCGCAATGAGCAGTTCTTC.

The V call is TRBV4-1, the J call TRBJ2-7, with 7 bases aligning to TRBD2. The germline gives CDR1 MGHRA, CDR2 YSYEKL. After removal of 1 base from V and 9 bases from J, the junction contained 9 bases not matched to a gene. The CDR3 contains 14 residues. The CDR3 reads CASSQGGLVVGQYF. The CDR3 DNA reads TGCGCCAGCAGCCAAGGCGGACTAGTAGTCGGGCAGTACTTC.

This clone was observed a single time. The chain combines TRBV7-6 with TRBJ2-5; TRBD2 matches 11 bases. Germline CDR1 reads SGHVS; CDR2 reads FNYEAQ. The CDR3 extends over 16 amino acids. V was pared by 2 bases and J by 4 bases, with 6 bases of the junction left unmatched. In DNA form, the CDR3 reads TGTGCCAGCAGCTTATATGCTAGCGGGAGGTTAGAGACCCAGTACTTC. Its protein is CASSLYASGRLETQYF. The full variable domain, in which reference TRBV7-6 and TRBJ2-5 provide the parts outside the CDR3, is GAGVSQSPRYKVTKRGQDVALRCDPISGHVSLYWYRQALGQGPEFLTYFNYEAQQDKSGLPNDRFSAERPEGSISTLTIQRTEQRDSAMYRCASSLYASGRLETQYFGPGTRLLVL.